This TCR beta chain was obtained from a study of read filtering for tumor transcriptome and immune sequencing. Overall study context: Patients were approximately 18 male and around 13 female, mean age 65.9 years, range about 45 to 85.

Details on this clonotype: What it binds is not known. A much larger clone is a single base away; this may be a read error.

This CDR3 contains 12 residues. Germline assignment: CDR1 SNHLY and CDR2 FYNNEI. V dropped 5 bases and J dropped 1 base, with 5 bases sitting between them. This library used about 400 ng RNA and molecular barcoded adaptors spanning alpha/delta and beta/gamma chains. From the reads, TCRdb called clonotypes with MiXCR, one entry per CDR3 protein. The table has 94,000 or so distinct CDR3 sequences, 9% to 15% seen once. Study-level findings and limits: RNA-seq captured clonotypes less deeply and reliably than IR-seq. In IR-seq, single-read clonotypes were around four fifths of clonotypes but approximately 3.5% of reads.

Sequenced material: a population of CD138-negative cells sorted from bone marrow. This chain links TRBV2 with TRBJ1-1; D gene unclear. The receptor was derived from a donor aged 40 or older with multiple myeloma. As DNA, the CDR3 is TGTGCCAGCAGTTCGGGGAACACTGAAGCTTTCTTT. Translating gives CASSSGNTEAFF. Looking up the rest from reference TRBV2 and TRBJ1-1 gives the full variable domain: EPEVTQTPSHQVTQMGQEVILRCVPISNHLYFYWYRQILGQKVEFLVSFYNNEISEKSEIFDDQFSVERPDGSNFTLKIRSTKLEDSAMYFCASSSGNTEAFFGQGTRLTVV.